This T cell receptor beta chain was documented in a study of blood T cell repertoires in COVID-19. Study-level background: Acute and convalescent COVID-19 samples came from the United States, Italy and Spain.

The CDR3 contains 16 residues. With 0 bases removed from V and 4 bases from J, the gap between germline ends came to 14 bases. Germline V lookup: CDR1 MNHNS, CDR2 SASEGT. In the study's own analysis: Cell counts per sample came from amplifying reference gene primers. Clones were sequenced by immunoSEQ multiplex PCR, and TCRdb holds only the in-frame ones, with some missing. Clone size and the V and J calls come from that table; the DNA yielded D and trimming. The sample shows some 80,000 clones, approximately 82% of them seen only once. V is TRBV6-1 and J is TRBJ2-3; tentative D call: TRBD2 (5 bases). The sample taken for sequencing was peripheral blood. The TCR comes from a human donor in a cohort sampled during active COVID-19. CDR3 DNA: TGTGCCAGCAGTGAAGCCCCCCCGGGAACGGCAGATACGCAGTATTTT. Its protein product is CASSEAPPGTADTQYF.